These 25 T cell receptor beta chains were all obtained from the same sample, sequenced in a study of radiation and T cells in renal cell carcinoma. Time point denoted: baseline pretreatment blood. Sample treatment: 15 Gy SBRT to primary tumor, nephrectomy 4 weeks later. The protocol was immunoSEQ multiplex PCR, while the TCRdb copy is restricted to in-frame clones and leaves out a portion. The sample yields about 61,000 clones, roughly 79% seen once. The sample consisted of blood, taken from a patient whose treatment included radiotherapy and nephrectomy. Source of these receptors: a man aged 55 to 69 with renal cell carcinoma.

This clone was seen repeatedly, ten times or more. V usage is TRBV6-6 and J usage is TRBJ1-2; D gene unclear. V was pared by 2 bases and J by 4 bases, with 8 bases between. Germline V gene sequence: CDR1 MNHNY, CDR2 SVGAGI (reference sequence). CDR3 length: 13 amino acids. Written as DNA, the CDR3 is TGTGCCAGCAGTTACGCGGGCCTCTATGGCTACACCTTC. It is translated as CASSYAGLYGYTF.

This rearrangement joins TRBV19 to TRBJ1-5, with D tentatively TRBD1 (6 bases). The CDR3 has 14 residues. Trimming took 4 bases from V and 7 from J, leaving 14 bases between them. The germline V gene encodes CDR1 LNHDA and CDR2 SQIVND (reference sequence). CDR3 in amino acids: CASSTQGSGQPQHF. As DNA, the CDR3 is TGTGCCAGTAGTACACAGGGATCAGGGCAGCCCCAGCATTTT.

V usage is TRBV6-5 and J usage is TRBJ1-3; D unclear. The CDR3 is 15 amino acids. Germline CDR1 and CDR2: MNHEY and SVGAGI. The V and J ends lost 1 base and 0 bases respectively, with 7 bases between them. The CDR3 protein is CASSYWTNSGNTIYF. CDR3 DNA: TGTGCCAGCAGTTACTGGACTAACTCTGGAAACACCATATATTTT.

The CDR3 is CASRALRGPGETQYF. The CDR3 nucleotides read TGCGCCAGCAGAGCGTTGCGGGGGCCCGGAGAGACCCAGTACTTC. This chain uses TRBV10-2 with TRBJ2-5; D may be TRBD2 (7 bases). The CDR3 is made up of 15 amino acids. Per the germline V gene, CDR1 is WSHSY and CDR2 is SAAADI. V was shortened by 6 bases and J by 4 bases, with 18 bases between the two germline ends.

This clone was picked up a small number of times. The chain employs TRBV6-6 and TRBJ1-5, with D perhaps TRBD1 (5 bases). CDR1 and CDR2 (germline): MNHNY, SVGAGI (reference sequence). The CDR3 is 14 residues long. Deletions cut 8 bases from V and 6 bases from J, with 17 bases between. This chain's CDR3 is CASVLGGDGQPQHF. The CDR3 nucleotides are TGTGCCAGCGTTTTGGGGGGTGACGGTCAGCCCCAGCATTTT.

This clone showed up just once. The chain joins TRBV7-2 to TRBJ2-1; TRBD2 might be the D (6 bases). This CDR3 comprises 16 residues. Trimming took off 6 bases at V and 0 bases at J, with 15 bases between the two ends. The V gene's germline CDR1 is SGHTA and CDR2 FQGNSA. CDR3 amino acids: CASRPWGVSSYNEQFF. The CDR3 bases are TGTGCCAGCAGGCCCTGGGGGGTAAGCTCCTACAATGAGCAGTTCTTC.

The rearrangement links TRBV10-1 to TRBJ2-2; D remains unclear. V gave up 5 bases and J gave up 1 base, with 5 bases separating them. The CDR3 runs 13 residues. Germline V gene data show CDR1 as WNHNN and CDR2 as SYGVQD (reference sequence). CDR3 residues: CASSSKNTGELFF. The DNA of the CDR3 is TGCGCCAGCAGTTCAAAGAACACCGGGGAGCTGTTTTTT.

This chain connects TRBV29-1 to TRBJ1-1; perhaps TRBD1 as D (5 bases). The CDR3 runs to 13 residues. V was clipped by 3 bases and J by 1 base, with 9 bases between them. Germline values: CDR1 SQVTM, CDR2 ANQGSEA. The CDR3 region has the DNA TGCAGCGTTGAGGGGCCCGAGAACACTGAAGCTTTCTTT. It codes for CSVEGPENTEAFF.

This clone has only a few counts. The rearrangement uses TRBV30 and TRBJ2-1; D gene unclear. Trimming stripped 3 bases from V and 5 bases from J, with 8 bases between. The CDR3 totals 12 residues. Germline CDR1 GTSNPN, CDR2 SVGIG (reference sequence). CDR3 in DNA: TGTGCCTGGAGCCAACACGACAATGAGCAGTTCTTC. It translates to CAWSQHDNEQFF. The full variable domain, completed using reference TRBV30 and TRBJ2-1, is SQTIHQWPATLVQPVGSPLSLECTVEGTSNPNLYWYRQAAGRGLQLLFYSVGIGQISSEVPQNLSASRPQDRQFILSSKKLLLSDSGFYLCAWSQHDNEQFFGPGTRLTVL.

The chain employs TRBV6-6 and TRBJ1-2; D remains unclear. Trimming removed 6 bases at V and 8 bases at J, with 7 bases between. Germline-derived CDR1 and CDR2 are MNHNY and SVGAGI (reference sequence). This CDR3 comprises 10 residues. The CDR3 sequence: CASSYGGYTF. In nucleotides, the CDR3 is TGTGCCAGCAGCTACGGCGGCTACACCTTC.

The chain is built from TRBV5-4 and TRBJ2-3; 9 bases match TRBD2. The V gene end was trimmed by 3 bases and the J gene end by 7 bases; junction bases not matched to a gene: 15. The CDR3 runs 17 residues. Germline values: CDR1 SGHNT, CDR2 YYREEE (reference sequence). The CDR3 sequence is CASSSPPLAGAFYTQYF. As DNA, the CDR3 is TGTGCCAGCAGCTCACCCCCGTTAGCGGGAGCCTTCTATACGCAGTATTTT.

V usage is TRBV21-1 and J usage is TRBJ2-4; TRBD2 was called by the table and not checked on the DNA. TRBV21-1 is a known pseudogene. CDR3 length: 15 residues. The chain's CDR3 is CASSKGPGGGNIQYF. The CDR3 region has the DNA TGTGCCAGCAGCAAAGGGCCCGGAGGAGGAAACATTCAGTACTTC.

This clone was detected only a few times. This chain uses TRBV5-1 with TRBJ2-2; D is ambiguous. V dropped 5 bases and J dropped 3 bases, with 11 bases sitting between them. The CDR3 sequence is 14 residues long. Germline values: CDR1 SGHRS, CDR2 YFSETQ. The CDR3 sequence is CASRMGLDTGELFF. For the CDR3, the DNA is TGCGCCAGCAGAATGGGCCTGGACACCGGGGAGCTGTTTTTT.

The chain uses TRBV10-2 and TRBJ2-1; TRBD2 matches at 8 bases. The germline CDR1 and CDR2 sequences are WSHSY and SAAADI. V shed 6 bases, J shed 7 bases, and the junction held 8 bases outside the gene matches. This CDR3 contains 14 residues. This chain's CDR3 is CASRLAGPANEQFF. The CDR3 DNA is TGCGCCAGCAGATTAGCGGGACCTGCGAATGAGCAGTTCTTC.

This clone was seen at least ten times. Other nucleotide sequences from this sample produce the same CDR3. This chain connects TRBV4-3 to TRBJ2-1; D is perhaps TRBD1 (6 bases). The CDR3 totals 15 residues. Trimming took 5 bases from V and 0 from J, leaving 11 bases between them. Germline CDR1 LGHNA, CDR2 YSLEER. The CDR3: CASSSGRGSYNEQFF. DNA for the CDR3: TGCGCCAGCAGCTCTGGCAGGGGCTCCTACAATGAGCAGTTCTTC.

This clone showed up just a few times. CDR3 bases: TGTGCCAGCGACCAAGACAGGTGGGACACCGGGGAGCTGTTTTTT. Its protein is CASDQDRWDTGELFF. The chain carries TRBV2 and TRBJ2-2; TRBD1 is a possible D gene (6 bases). Germline CDR1 and CDR2: SNHLY and FYNNEI. Trimming cost V 8 bases and J 3 bases, with 16 bases left between them. The CDR3 is 15 residues long.

The CDR3 is CASSLALDQPQHF. The CDR3 DNA reads TGTGCCAGCAGCTTAGCGTTGGATCAGCCCCAGCATTTT. The J gene is TRBJ1-5, the V gene TRBV7-2; D not certain. V was pared by 0 bases and J by 5 bases, with 5 bases between. This CDR3 contains 13 residues. Germline V gene lookup returns CDR1 SGHTA and CDR2 FQGNSA.

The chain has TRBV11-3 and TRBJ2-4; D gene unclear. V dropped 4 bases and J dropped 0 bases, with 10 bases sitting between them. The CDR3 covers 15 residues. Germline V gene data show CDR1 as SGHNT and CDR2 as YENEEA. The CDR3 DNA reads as TGTGCCAGCAGCTCCGACATGGAAGCCAAAAACATTCAGTACTTC. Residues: CASSSDMEAKNIQYF. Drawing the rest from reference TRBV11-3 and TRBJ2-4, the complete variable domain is EAGVVQSPRYKIIEKKQPVAFWCNPISGHNTLYWYLQNLGQGPELLIRYENEEAVDDSQLPKDRFSAERLKGVDSTLKIQPAELGDSAVYLCASSSDMEAKNIQYFGAGTRLSVL.

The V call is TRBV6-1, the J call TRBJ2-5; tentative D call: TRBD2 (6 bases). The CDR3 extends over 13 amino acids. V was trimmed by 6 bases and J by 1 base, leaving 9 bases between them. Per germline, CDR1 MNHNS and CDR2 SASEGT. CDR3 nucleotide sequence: TGTGCCAGCAGGAGTAGCGGCCAAGAGACCCAGTACTTC. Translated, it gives CASRSSGQETQYF.

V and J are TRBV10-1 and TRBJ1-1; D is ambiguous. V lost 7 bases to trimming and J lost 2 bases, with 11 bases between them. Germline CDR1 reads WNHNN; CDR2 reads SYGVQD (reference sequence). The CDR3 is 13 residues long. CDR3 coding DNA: TGCGCCAGCAAGAAACAGAGAAACACTGAAGCTTTCTTT. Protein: CASKKQRNTEAFF.

In DNA form, the CDR3 reads TGTGCCAGCTCAGGACAGGGGGTCACCTACGAGCAGTACTTC. Protein product: CASSGQGVTYEQYF. This chain joins TRBV18 and TRBJ2-7, with TRBD1 matching over 10 bases. CDR1 and CDR2 (germline): KGHSH, LQKENI. The CDR3 has 14 residues. J lost 2 bases, V lost 5 bases, and 3 bases had no gene match.

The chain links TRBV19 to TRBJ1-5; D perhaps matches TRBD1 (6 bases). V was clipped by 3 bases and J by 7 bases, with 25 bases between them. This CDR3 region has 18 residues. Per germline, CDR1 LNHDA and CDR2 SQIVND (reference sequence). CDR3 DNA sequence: TGTGCCAGTAGTATTAGGGTGCGGACAGAGGGGCGAAACCAGCCCCAGCATTTT. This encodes CASSIRVRTEGRNQPQHF.

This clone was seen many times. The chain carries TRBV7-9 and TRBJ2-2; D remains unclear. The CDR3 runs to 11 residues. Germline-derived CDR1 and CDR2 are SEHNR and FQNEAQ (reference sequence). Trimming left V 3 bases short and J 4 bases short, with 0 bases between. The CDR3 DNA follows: TGTGCCAGCAGCTTCACCGGGGAGCTGTTTTTT. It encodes CASSFTGELFF.

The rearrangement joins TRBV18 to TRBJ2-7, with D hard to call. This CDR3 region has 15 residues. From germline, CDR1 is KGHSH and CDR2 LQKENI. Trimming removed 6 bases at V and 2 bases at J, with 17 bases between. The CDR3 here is CASSQRTDPPYEQYF. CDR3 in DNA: TGTGCCAGCTCCCAGCGAACGGACCCACCCTACGAGCAGTACTTC. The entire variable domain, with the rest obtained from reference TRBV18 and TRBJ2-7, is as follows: NAGVMQNPRHLVRRRGQEARLRCSPMKGHSHVYWYRQLPEEGLKFMVYLQKENIIDESGMPKERFSAEFPKEGPSILRIQQVVRGDSAAYFCASSQRTDPPYEQYFGPGTRLTVT.

CDR3 loop: CASNEGSGELFF. In DNA form, the CDR3 reads TGTGCCAGCAATGAGGGGTCCGGGGAGCTGTTTTTT. The chain has TRBV9 and TRBJ2-2; D is possibly TRBD1 or TRBD2 (5 bases each). Germline CDR1 reads SGDLS; CDR2 reads YYNGEE. V lost 6 bases to trimming and J lost 6 bases, with 9 bases between them. This CDR3 contains 12 residues.